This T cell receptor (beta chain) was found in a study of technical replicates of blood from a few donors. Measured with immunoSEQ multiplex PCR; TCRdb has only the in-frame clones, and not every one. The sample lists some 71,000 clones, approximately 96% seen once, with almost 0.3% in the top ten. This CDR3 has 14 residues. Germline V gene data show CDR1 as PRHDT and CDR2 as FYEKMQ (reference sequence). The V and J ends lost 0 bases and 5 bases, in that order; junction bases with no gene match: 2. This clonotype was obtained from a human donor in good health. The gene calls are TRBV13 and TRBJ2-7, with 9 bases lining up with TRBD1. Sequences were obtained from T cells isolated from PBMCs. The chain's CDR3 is CASSLGQGADEQYF. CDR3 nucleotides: TGTGCCAGCAGCTTAGGACAGGGGGCGGACGAGCAGTACTTC.